This passage covers 29 T cell receptor beta chains from one sample sequenced in a study of metastatic and nonmetastatic thyroid tumors. TCRdb recomputed clones from the PCR reads via MiXCR. The table shows about 13,000 clones, with 30% to 40% occurring only once. Prior to thyroid surgery, none of the patients had received any treatment. Sequencing was performed on tumor tissue. These receptors originate from a male donor with papillary thyroid cancer or a benign thyroid nodule (not recorded which). Some clones in this sample may be carry-over from other donors' samples.

This clone ranks as medium-sized. The V and J genes are TRBV2 and TRBJ1-4; 8 positions match TRBD1. CDR3 length: 15 residues. Germline V gene lookup returns CDR1 SNHLY and CDR2 FYNNEI. The V gene end was trimmed by 10 bases and the J gene end by 1 base; junction bases not matched to a gene: 8. For the CDR3, the DNA is TGTGCCACCCGACGAGACAGGGGAACTAATGAAAAACTGTTTTTT. Its protein is CATRRDRGTNEKLFF.

This chain connects TRBV11-2 to TRBJ2-1, with a possible D match to TRBD1 (6 bases). Germline V gene lookup returns CDR1 SGHAT and CDR2 FQNNGV. The CDR3 has 15 amino acids. V gave up 7 bases and J gave up 2 bases, with 15 bases separating them. The CDR3 bases are TGTGCCAGCACCCCACGAGGGGGTACCTACAATGAGCAGTTCTTC. Its translation: CASTPRGGTYNEQFF.

CDR3 coding DNA: TGTGCCAGCAGCGCCCAACAGGGGAGCGAGCAGTACTTC. Protein: CASSAQQGSEQYF. This chain connects TRBV5-5 to TRBJ2-7; 7 nucleotides match TRBD1. V shed 4 bases, J shed 6 bases, and the junction held 7 bases outside the gene matches. This CDR3 is built from 13 residues. Germline CDR1 and CDR2: SGHKS and YYEKEE (reference sequence). The variable domain in full, completed from reference TRBV5-5 and TRBJ2-7, reads DAGVTQSPTHLIKTRGQQVTLRCSPISGHKSVSWYQQVLGQGPQFIFQYYEKEERGRGNFPDRFSARQFPNYSSELNVNALLLGDSALYLCASSAQQGSEQYFGPGTRLTVT.

This clone came up a few times. CDR3 loop: CASSDDRYEQYF. The CDR3 region has the DNA TGTGCCAGCAGCGACGACCGCTACGAGCAGTACTTC. V is TRBV6-1 and J is TRBJ2-7; D remains unclear. The CDR3 has 12 residues. Germline V gene sequence: CDR1 MNHNS, CDR2 SASEGT. V was cut by 6 bases and J by 3 bases, with 9 bases left in between.

By frequency in the sample, this clone is medium-sized. This chain links TRBV7-3 with TRBJ1-1; unclear D gene. Germline CDR1 SGHTA, CDR2 FQGTGA. V lost 3 bases to trimming and J lost 1 base, with 6 bases between them. CDR3 length: 13 residues. As DNA, the CDR3 is TGTGCCAGCAGCTTGAATTCGAACACTGAAGCTTTCTTT. It codes for CASSLNSNTEAFF.

This clone has ten or more counts. The genes are TRBV6-4 and TRBJ2-6; D unclear. Trimming left V 2 bases short and J 1 base short, with 3 bases between. CDR1 MRHNA and CDR2 SNTAGT come from the germline V gene. The CDR3 is made up of 14 amino acids. The CDR3 sequence: CASSDRSGANVLTF. In nucleotides, the CDR3 is TGTGCCAGCAGTGACAGGTCTGGGGCCAACGTCCTGACTTTC.

This clone appeared a few times. J is TRBJ1-6 and V is TRBV27; a possible D gene is TRBD1 (6 bases). V was trimmed by 6 bases and J by 10 bases, leaving 13 bases between them. Germline V gene sequence: CDR1 MNHEY, CDR2 SMNVEV (reference sequence). The CDR3 sequence is 13 residues long. The CDR3 here is CASRGGGYSPLHF. CDR3 bases: TGTGCCAGCAGGGGAGGGGGTTACTCACCCCTCCACTTT.

V is TRBV27 and J is TRBJ2-5, with a weak D call TRBD2 (5 bases). The V gene lost 5 bases and the J gene lost 2 bases, with 15 bases spanning the gap. Germline CDR1 is MNHEY and CDR2 is SMNVEV (reference sequence). The CDR3 has 15 amino acids. The chain's CDR3 is CASSRFREGQETQYF. CDR3 DNA: TGTGCCAGCAGTAGGTTTCGGGAAGGGCAAGAGACCCAGTACTTC.

The J gene is TRBJ2-1, the V gene TRBV20-1; the match to TRBD2 covers 10 bases. CDR3 length: 15 amino acids. Trimming took 6 bases from V and 5 from J; bases not matched to a gene: 10. Germline CDR1 and CDR2: DFQATT and SNEGSKA (reference sequence). The CDR3 DNA sequence: TGCAGTGCGCACCCCGGGACTAGCGACCACAATGAGCAGTTCTTC. This sequence encodes CSAHPGTSDHNEQFF.

This sequence joins TRBV6-2 or TRBV6-3 and TRBJ2-2; D not resolved. CDR3 size: 16 residues. The V end lost 1 base, the J end lost 1 base, and 10 bases lay between the germline ends. CDR1 is MNHEY, CDR2 SVGEGT, per germline. As DNA, the CDR3 is TGTGCCAGCAGTTACTTCTACAGTAGGAACACCGGGGAGCTGTTTTTT. Protein product: CASSYFYSRNTGELFF.

This chain connects TRBV19 to TRBJ2-1, with 7 bases identical to TRBD1. With V trimmed by 4 bases and J by 12 bases, 6 bases remained unmatched. CDR1 and CDR2 (germline): LNHDA, SQIVND (reference sequence). The CDR3 is made up of 12 amino acids. As DNA, the CDR3 is TGTGCCAGTAGTACCCTTGGGGACAGGCAGTTCTTC. It yields the protein CASSTLGDRQFF.

This chain joins TRBV19 and TRBJ2-1; either TRBD1 or TRBD2 may fit D (5 bases each). CDR1 and CDR2 from the germline V gene are LNHDA and SQIVND (reference sequence). Trimming removed 5 bases from V and 0 bases from J, with 11 bases in between. CDR3 length: 15 amino acids. This chain's CDR3 is CASSPGHSSYNEQFF. In DNA, the CDR3 is TGTGCCAGTAGTCCGGGGCACAGCTCCTACAATGAGCAGTTCTTC.

V and J are TRBV27 and TRBJ2-1, with D tentatively TRBD1 or TRBD2 (5 bases each). The germline V gene has CDR1 MNHEY and CDR2 SMNVEV (reference sequence). CDR3 length: 14 amino acids. Trimming pared 0 bases from V and 6 bases from J, leaving 9 bases between. CDR3 DNA sequence: TGTGCCAGCAGTTTATCGGGGGTGGGCAATGAGCAGTTCTTC. Its protein product is CASSLSGVGNEQFF.

This chain connects TRBV7-9 to TRBJ1-4; possible D gene TRBD1, 5 bases. Per the germline V gene, CDR1 is SEHNR and CDR2 is FQNEAQ (reference sequence). V was shortened by 3 bases and J by 1 base, with 9 bases between the two germline ends. The CDR3 consists of 15 residues. CDR3 nucleotides: TGTGCCAGCAGCTTGCAAACAGGAACTAATGAAAAACTGTTTTTT. Amino acid sequence: CASSLQTGTNEKLFF.

This clone was detected only a few times. This chain uses TRBV6-1 with TRBJ1-2; the D gene is possibly TRBD1 (5 bases). Between the trimmed V and J ends, which lost 4 bases and 4 bases, there was a span of 10 bases. The length of the CDR3 is 13 residues. Germline V gives CDR1 MNHNS, CDR2 SASEGT. The CDR3 loop is CASSVDMVYGYTF. DNA of the CDR3: TGTGCCAGCAGTGTGGACATGGTCTATGGCTACACCTTC.

This clone has only one observation. The chain is built from TRBV19 and TRBJ1-5; D might be TRBD1 (6 bases). The CDR3 is 16 residues long. Germline CDR1 reads LNHDA; CDR2 reads SQIVND (reference sequence). V was trimmed by 9 bases and J by 0 bases, leaving 18 bases between them. For the CDR3, the DNA is TGTGCCAGCCGGGTGGGGGGCATGGGTAGCAATCAGCCCCAGCATTTT. This codes for CASRVGGMGSNQPQHF.

The gene calls are TRBV11-2 and TRBJ2-3, with TRBD2 as a possible D gene (6 bases). V was clipped by 2 bases and J by 5 bases, with 14 bases between them. The germline V gene has CDR1 SGHAT and CDR2 FQNNGV. CDR3 length: 15 residues. In DNA form, the CDR3 reads TGTGCCAGCAGCTTATACCGGGAGATCGAAGATACGCAGTATTTT. This gives the protein CASSLYREIEDTQYF.

This rearrangement joins TRBV2 to TRBJ2-7; D might be TRBD1 (5 bases). Germline V gives CDR1 SNHLY, CDR2 FYNNEI. The CDR3 runs 12 residues. Trimming took 6 bases from V and 1 from J, leaving 7 bases between them. Written as DNA, the CDR3 is TGTGCCAGCAGACAGGAATCCTACGAGCAGTACTTC. Amino acids: CASRQESYEQYF.

In this sample, this clone turned up a few times. This chain uses TRBV10-1 with TRBJ1-5, with unresolved D. The germline gives CDR1 WNHNN, CDR2 SYGVQD (reference sequence). The CDR3 is 12 residues long. Between the trimmed V and J ends, which lost 7 bases and 4 bases, there was a span of 8 bases. The CDR3 nucleotides read TGCGCCAGCATCCGGAAAAATCAGCCCCAGCATTTT. Translated, it gives CASIRKNQPQHF.

This clone rates as medium-sized. This sequence joins TRBV7-2 and TRBJ2-1; weak D call: TRBD2 (5 bases). Germline assignment: CDR1 SGHTA and CDR2 FQGNSA. Deletions cut 5 bases from V and 4 bases from J, with 15 bases between. The length of the CDR3 is 15 residues. CDR3 residues: CASSQDVARYNEQFF. As DNA, the CDR3 is TGTGCCAGCAGCCAAGACGTAGCGCGGTACAATGAGCAGTTCTTC.

By sample share, this clone is medium-sized. The V call is TRBV6-1, the J call TRBJ2-7, with D perhaps matching TRBD1 (5 bases). This CDR3 has 14 amino acids. Germline V CDR1 and CDR2: MNHNS, SASEGT. Trimming cost V 7 bases and J 0 bases, with 13 bases left between them. Here the CDR3 DNA reads TGTGCCAGCACCGAGTCAGGGTACTCCTACGAGCAGTACTTC. Translating it yields CASTESGYSYEQYF.

The J gene is TRBJ2-7, the V gene TRBV28, with a tentative D call TRBD2 (5 bases). CDR1 is MDHEN and CDR2 is SYDVKM in the germline V gene. This CDR3 has 14 residues. The V end was cut by 6 bases, the J end by 3 bases, with 15 bases between. CDR3 amino acids: CASSFIKRNYEQYF. The DNA of the CDR3 is TGTGCCAGCAGCTTCATTAAGCGGAACTACGAGCAGTACTTC.

The genes are TRBV18 and TRBJ2-2; D possibly corresponds to TRBD2 (5 bases). Germline V gives CDR1 KGHSH, CDR2 LQKENI. The length of the CDR3 is 15 residues. Trimming took 3 bases from V and 7 from J, leaving 15 bases between them. This chain's CDR3 is CASSPASSEGGELFF. DNA for the CDR3: TGTGCCAGCTCACCTGCGTCTTCAGAGGGCGGGGAGCTGTTTTTT.

This chain uses TRBV14 with TRBJ2-1, with D unclear. This CDR3 region has 15 residues. V lost 2 bases and J 5 bases, leaving 13 bases between the germline ends. The germline CDR1 and CDR2 sequences are SGHDN and FVKESK. CDR3 bases: TGTGCCAGCAGCCAATGGGCTGGGTTGGACAATGAGCAGTTCTTC. Residues: CASSQWAGLDNEQFF.

This clone was detected a few times. The chain has TRBV11-2 and TRBJ2-7; 9 nucleotides line up with TRBD2. The germline V gene encodes CDR1 SGHAT and CDR2 FQNNGV. The V and J ends lost 2 bases and 3 bases, in that order; junction bases with no gene match: 2. This CDR3 contains 14 residues. In nucleotides, the CDR3 is TGTGCCAGCAGCTTATTACTAGCGGGCTACGAGCAGTACTTC. Its protein is CASSLLLAGYEQYF.

V and J are TRBV6-1 and TRBJ1-1; the D is unclear. V lost 3 bases and J 0 bases, leaving 11 bases between the germline ends. This CDR3 has 15 amino acids. Germline loops: CDR1 MNHNS, CDR2 SASEGT. CDR3 sequence: CASSDGPLVNTEAFF. DNA for the CDR3: TGTGCCAGCAGTGACGGACCGTTGGTGAACACTGAAGCTTTCTTT.

In this sample, this clone turned up a few times. This chain uses TRBV20-1 with TRBJ1-2; D may be TRBD1 (5 bases). Germline values: CDR1 DFQATT, CDR2 SNEGSKA (reference sequence). Between the trimmed V and J ends, which lost 3 bases and 4 bases, there was a span of 9 bases. CDR3 length: 12 residues. As DNA, the CDR3 is TGCAGTGCTAGTGGGGGGGGCTATGGCTACACCTTC. Encoded protein: CSASGGGYGYTF.

This clone came up a few times. The genes are TRBV6-1 and TRBJ2-7; 8 bases align to TRBD1. This CDR3 region has 14 residues. The V gene's germline CDR1 is MNHNS and CDR2 SASEGT. Trimming took 7 bases from V and 4 from J; bases not matched to a gene: 9. CDR3 bases: TGTGCCAGCAATTTGACAGGGGATGGATACGAGCAGTACTTC. Its protein is CASNLTGDGYEQYF.

This sequence joins TRBV20-1 and TRBJ2-6, with 8 bases fitting TRBD1. The CDR3 is 16 residues long. After removal of 6 bases from V and 0 bases from J, the junction contained 7 bases not matched to a gene. The germline V gene encodes CDR1 DFQATT and CDR2 SNEGSKA (reference sequence). CDR3 sequence: CSAEDRGGSGANVLTF. As DNA, the CDR3 is TGCAGTGCAGAAGACAGGGGAGGCTCTGGGGCCAACGTCCTGACTTTC.